One sample yielded the 25 T cell receptor beta chains listed below, sequenced in a study of response to subunit inactivated influenza vaccine. A single record per CDR3 protein comes from TCRdb applying MiXCR to the RT-PCR reads. The sample includes about 800,000 distinct CDR3 sequences, about 20% of them seen just once. Sample: PBMCs from blood, taken roughly 5 days after vaccination. The receptors derive from a man aged 50-60 years who received an inactivated influenza vaccine.

This clonotype occurred a few times. The chain's CDR3 is CASSYGGTLAEQYF. The CDR3 DNA reads TGTGCCAGCAGTTACGGGGGAACATTGGCCGAGCAGTACTTC. The V gene is TRBV6-5, the J gene TRBJ2-7; D tentatively reads TRBD1 or TRBD2 (5 bases each). CDR1 and CDR2 (germline): MNHEY, SVGAGI. V lost 2 bases to trimming and J lost 6 bases, with 14 bases between them. This CDR3 comprises 14 residues.

This clonotype was seen just once. The chain couples TRBV12-3 or TRBV12-4 to TRBJ1-5; a weak D match, TRBD1 (6 bases). V lost 6 bases, J lost 1 base, and 19 bases lay in between. This CDR3 has 17 amino acids. The CDR3 loop reads CASSWFGDKLSNQPQHF. In nucleotides, the CDR3 is TGTGCCAGCAGCTGGTTTGGGGACAAACTGAGCAATCAGCCCCAGCATTTT.

This chain joins TRBV5-1 and TRBJ2-7; D may be TRBD1 or TRBD2 (5 bases each). Germline V gene sequence: CDR1 SGHRS, CDR2 YFSETQ. Trimming took 4 bases from V and 0 from J, leaving 14 bases between them. The CDR3 is made up of 15 amino acids. The chain's CDR3 is CASSPWDRSSYEQYF. The CDR3 nucleotides read TGCGCCAGCAGCCCCTGGGACCGTAGCTCCTACGAGCAGTACTTC. Based on the CDR3 plus reference TRBV5-1 and TRBJ2-7, the full variable domain is KAGVTQTPRYLIKTRGQQVTLSCSPISGHRSVSWYQQTPGQGLQFLFEYFSETQRNKGNFPGRFSGRQFSNSRSEMNVSTLELGDSALYLCASSPWDRSSYEQYFGPGTRLTVT.

This clonotype turned up a few times. The J gene is TRBJ2-1, the V gene TRBV4-2; no clear D gene. Germline V CDR1 and CDR2: LGHNA, YNFKEQ. The CDR3 length is 16 residues. Deletions cut 1 base from V and 4 bases from J, with 14 bases between. The CDR3 nucleotides read TGTGCCAGCAGCCAAGCACCTGGAGTATTTTACAATGAGCAGTTCTTC. Protein sequence: CASSQAPGVFYNEQFF.

This clonotype was detected ten times or more. The chain has TRBV3-1 and TRBJ2-7; no clear D. Germline lookup yields CDR1 LGHDT and CDR2 YNNKEL (reference sequence). Trimming removed 8 bases at V and 7 bases at J, with 12 bases between. There are 11 residues in the CDR3. CDR3 DNA sequence: TGTGCCAGCCGAGGAGTACAAGAGCAGTACTTC. Protein: CASRGVQEQYF.

The chain carries TRBV28 and TRBJ2-4; 9 bases agree with TRBD1. This CDR3 is built from 16 residues. V lost 3 bases to trimming and J lost 8 bases; unmatched junction nucleotides: 11. The germline CDR1 and CDR2 sequences are MDHEN and SYDVKM. The CDR3 region has the DNA TGTGCCAGCAGTTTCCTGGGACAGGGCCCCAGTGACATTCAGTACTTC. It specifies CASSFLGQGPSDIQYF.

This clonotype has more than one count but fewer than ten. DNA for the CDR3: TGCAGTGCTAGAGCTTCTGGGGGTAGCACAGATACGCAGTATTTT. This gives the protein CSARASGGSTDTQYF. V is TRBV20-1 and J is TRBJ2-3; D is perhaps TRBD1 or TRBD2 (5 bases each). The CDR3 covers 15 residues. The germline V and J ends were trimmed by 1 base and 0 bases, with 11 bases remaining between them. CDR1 and CDR2 (germline): DFQATT, SNEGSKA (reference sequence).

Ten or more counts support this clonotype. J is TRBJ1-1 and V is TRBV24-1; D is unclear. CDR3 size: 14 residues. Germline V gene lookup returns CDR1 KGHDR and CDR2 SFDVKD. Between the trimmed V and J ends, which lost 4 bases and 3 bases, there was a span of 11 bases. CDR3 region: CATSDAASHTEAFF. The CDR3 DNA reads TGTGCCACCAGTGACGCGGCCAGCCACACTGAAGCTTTCTTT.

The chain employs TRBV2 and TRBJ1-1, with D perhaps matching TRBD1 (5 bases). The length of the CDR3 is 9 residues. Germline V lookup: CDR1 SNHLY, CDR2 FYNNEI. The CDR3, as DNA: TGTGCAACAGGCGCGGAAGCTTTCTTT. Its translation is CATGAEAFF.

To note about this clonotype: This may stem from a read error, because a much larger clone lies one nucleotide away. This chain joins TRBV11-3 and TRBJ2-2; 7 bases are a match to TRBD1. Unmatched junction bases numbered 5, after V lost 5 bases and J lost 5 bases. Germline-derived CDR1 and CDR2 are SGHNT and YENEEA. This CDR3 region has 14 residues. CDR3 sequence (DNA): TGTGCCAGCAGCCCGGGACAGCCAACCGGGGAGCTGTTTTTT. This sequence encodes CASSPGQPTGELFF.

The rearrangement joins TRBV4-2 to TRBJ2-1, with a possible D match to TRBD1 (5 bases). Trimming took off 2 bases at V and 3 bases at J, with 14 bases between the two ends. This CDR3 region has 16 residues. Per germline, CDR1 LGHNA and CDR2 YNFKEQ. CDR3 in DNA: TGTGCCAGCAGCCAAAGACAGCTTGGTAACTACAATGAGCAGTTCTTC. This sequence encodes CASSQRQLGNYNEQFF.

V and J are TRBV10-3 and TRBJ2-1, with a weak D call TRBD2 (5 bases). Germline V gives CDR1 ENHRY, CDR2 SYGVKD. Trimming took 4 bases from V and 6 from J, leaving 16 bases between them. The CDR3 extends over 15 amino acids. The CDR3 nucleotides are TGTGCCATCAGTGCCTTATCTTCTAGCAGCAATGAGCAGTTCTTC. It codes for CAISALSSSSNEQFF.

This clonotype turned up a few times. A read error may produce the germline difference seen at one junction end. V is TRBV29-1 and J is TRBJ2-2; possible D gene TRBD2, 5 bases. Germline lookup yields CDR1 SQVTM and CDR2 ANQGSEA. This CDR3 contains 14 residues. CDR3 nucleotide sequence: TGCAGCGTCGAAGGGAGAACCTCAACCGGGGAGCTGTTTTTT. It encodes CSVEGRTSTGELFF.

V is TRBV21-1 and J is TRBJ2-7; no check of the table's D call, TRBD1, against the DNA was made. TRBV21-1 is flagged as a pseudogene. The CDR3 is 16 amino acids. The CDR3 DNA reads as TGTGCCAGCAGCAAAGAGAACAGGACAACCAACTACGAGCAGTACTTC. Protein: CASSKENRTTNYEQYF.

This clonotype occurred a few times. V gene TRBV12-3 or TRBV12-4 combines with J gene TRBJ2-7; D is unresolved. CDR3 length: 15 amino acids. V gave up 0 bases and J gave up 3 bases, with 12 bases separating them. The CDR3 here is CASSLAGTVNYEQYF. DNA of the CDR3: TGTGCCAGCAGTTTAGCGGGAACAGTAAACTACGAGCAGTACTTC.

The V and J genes are TRBV25-1 and TRBJ2-7; the match to TRBD1 covers 8 bases. The CDR3 sequence is 14 residues long. Germline trimming cut 3 bases from V and 4 bases from J; bases unmatched to any gene: 5. CDR1 and CDR2 (germline): MGHDK, SYGVNS. The CDR3 sequence: CASSDSHRGYEQYF. CDR3 bases: TGTGCCAGCAGTGATTCGCACAGGGGGTACGAGCAGTACTTC.

The V call is TRBV10-3, the J call TRBJ2-2; 9 nucleotides match TRBD2. There are 15 residues in the CDR3. V was clipped by 8 bases and J by 1 base; unmatched bases: 5. Germline V gene data show CDR1 as ENHRY and CDR2 as SYGVKD. The CDR3 DNA is TGTGCCATCTGCCCGACTAGCGGGAACACCGGGGAGCTGTTTTTT. This codes for CAICPTSGNTGELFF.

The chain joins TRBV6-2 or TRBV6-3 to TRBJ2-2; no definite D call. Trimming shortened V by 6 bases and J by 5 bases, and 10 bases separated the two germline ends. The germline V gene has CDR1 MNHEY and CDR2 SVGEGT. The length of the CDR3 is 13 residues. For the CDR3, the DNA is TGTGCCAGCAGCCAACAGAGAACCGGGGAGCTGTTTTTT. This gives the protein CASSQQRTGELFF.

The gene calls are TRBV28 and TRBJ1-1; D is undetermined. The CDR3 length is 13 residues. Germline V lookup: CDR1 MDHEN, CDR2 SYDVKM. V gave up 5 bases and J gave up 3 bases, with 10 bases separating them. The CDR3 nucleotides read TGTGCCAGCAGTCCCCCGACCTACACTGAAGCTTTCTTT. Its translation is CASSPPTYTEAFF.

The chain uses TRBV28 and TRBJ2-3; D may match TRBD1 or TRBD2 (6 bases each). Germline lookup yields CDR1 MDHEN and CDR2 SYDVKM. V was cut by 8 bases and J by 2 bases, with 14 bases left in between. The CDR3 sequence is 14 residues long. DNA for the CDR3: TGTGCCAGCCTCAAGGGGGGCCTCACAGATACGCAGTATTTT. Amino acid sequence: CASLKGGLTDTQYF.

This clonotype was detected a few times. This rearrangement joins TRBV4-1 to TRBJ2-5, with TRBD2 identical over 10 bases. V lost 0 bases and J lost 7; bases outside the gene matches: 5. The CDR3 consists of 15 residues. CDR1 is MGHRA and CDR2 is YSYEKL in the germline V gene. CDR3 DNA sequence: TGCGCCAGCAGCCAAGAAACTAGCGGGGTGGTGACCCAGTACTTC. It specifies CASSQETSGVVTQYF.

Ten or more counts support this clonotype. The V and J genes are TRBV12-3 or TRBV12-4 and TRBJ2-3; unclear D gene. V lost 2 bases and J lost 3, with 6 bases in between. This CDR3 has 13 amino acids. CDR3 region: CASSLLATDTQYF. For the CDR3, the DNA is TGTGCCAGCAGTTTACTGGCAACAGATACGCAGTATTTT.

Here the CDR3 DNA reads TGCAGTGCTAGAGATCTGGGTGGCTACACCTTC. Residues: CSARDLGGYTF. This chain uses TRBV20-1 with TRBJ1-2; D is unresolved. The CDR3 covers 11 residues. Trimming took off 0 bases at V and 7 bases at J, with 6 bases between the two ends. Germline V CDR1 and CDR2: DFQATT, SNEGSKA (reference sequence).

The table lists this clonotype with a few counts. The V gene is TRBV21-1, the J gene TRBJ2-7; TRBD2 is the table's D call, not checked against the DNA. TRBV21-1 is a known pseudogene. This CDR3 has 15 residues. The CDR3 reads CASSKTRTRIYEQYF. For the CDR3, the DNA is TGTGCCAGCAGCAAGACGAGGACTAGAATCTACGAGCAGTACTTC.

The table lists this clonotype with a few counts. V usage is TRBV20-1 and J usage is TRBJ2-3, with 8 bases identical to TRBD2. The V and J ends lost 0 bases and 3 bases, in that order; junction bases with no gene match: 2. The V gene's germline CDR1 is DFQATT and CDR2 SNEGSKA (reference sequence). CDR3 length: 14 amino acids. DNA of the CDR3: TGCAGTGCTAGAGAGGCTAGCGGGACAGATACGCAGTATTTT. This gives the protein CSAREASGTDTQYF.